The 13 T cell receptor beta chains below all came from one sample that was sequenced in a study of T cells in narcolepsy. Profiling relied on immunoSEQ multiplex PCR, and the TCRdb table lists in-frame clones only, not all of them. The data hold about 40,000 clones, with about 91% observed a single time. The sample was CD45RA- memory CD4+ T cells from PBMCs. These receptors were taken from a human donor with narcolepsy.

The genes are TRBV2 and TRBJ2-2; 7 nucleotides align to TRBD1. From germline, CDR1 is SNHLY and CDR2 FYNNEI. Trimming removed 8 bases from V and 6 bases from J; junction bases left unmatched: 6. The CDR3 spans 13 residues. CDR3 DNA sequence: TGTGCCAGCTTACAGGGGTCGGCCGGGGAGCTGTTTTTT. It yields the protein CASLQGSAGELFF.

The chain carries TRBV9 and TRBJ2-3; 8 bases agree with TRBD2. Germline lookup yields CDR1 SGDLS and CDR2 YYNGEE. V gave up 4 bases and J gave up 1 base; unmatched junction bases: 8. The CDR3 covers 16 residues. The CDR3 sequence is CASSRTSGLRTDTQYF. The CDR3 DNA reads TGTGCCAGCAGCAGAACTAGCGGCCTGCGCACAGATACGCAGTATTTT.

The chain uses TRBV7-9 and TRBJ2-1; D is perhaps TRBD1 or TRBD2 (5 bases each). Germline loops: CDR1 SEHNR, CDR2 FQNEAQ (reference sequence). This CDR3 contains 13 residues. Trimming removed 2 bases at V and 8 bases at J, with 10 bases between. CDR3 sequence (DNA): TGTGCCAGCAGCTTAAGAGGGACCCATGAGCAGTTCTTC. Amino acids: CASSLRGTHEQFF.

This chain links TRBV6-5 with TRBJ1-5, with a weak D call TRBD1 (6 bases). The V gene lost 5 bases and the J gene lost 3 bases, with 11 bases spanning the gap. This CDR3 has 14 residues. The germline V gene encodes CDR1 MNHEY and CDR2 SVGAGI. The CDR3 bases are TGTGCCAGCAGTGTGACAGGCACCAATCAGCCCCAGCATTTT. It specifies CASSVTGTNQPQHF.

The V and J genes are TRBV6-5 and TRBJ1-1; no clear D. The germline V gene has CDR1 MNHEY and CDR2 SVGAGI. The V and J ends lost 11 bases and 7 bases respectively, with 17 bases between them. This CDR3 is built from 12 residues. CDR3 in DNA: TGTGCCGTACTAAACCGCCCCGATGAAGCTTTCTTT. Translating it yields CAVLNRPDEAFF.

This chain connects TRBV2 to TRBJ1-5; the D gene is possibly TRBD1 (5 bases). The germline V gene has CDR1 SNHLY and CDR2 FYNNEI. This CDR3 is built from 16 residues. The V end lost 2 bases, the J end lost 2 bases, and 13 bases lay between the germline ends. Written as DNA, the CDR3 is TGTGCCAGCAGTGAATGGGGGGGGATAGGCAATCAGCCCCAGCATTTT. Residues: CASSEWGGIGNQPQHF. Looking up the rest from reference TRBV2 and TRBJ1-5 gives the full variable domain: EPEVTQTPSHQVTQMGQEVILRCVPISNHLYFYWYRQILGQKVEFLVSFYNNEISEKSEIFDDQFSVERPDGSNFTLKIRSTKLEDSAMYFCASSEWGGIGNQPQHFGDGTRLSIL.

The gene calls are TRBV6-5 and TRBJ1-4, with D possibly TRBD1 on 5 matching bases. The germline CDR1 and CDR2 sequences are MNHEY and SVGAGI. Deletions cut 6 bases from V and 8 bases from J, with 16 bases between. The CDR3 extends over 14 amino acids. Written as DNA, the CDR3 is TGTGCCAGCAGCCCCGAAGGGAAGGGGGAAAAACTGTTTTTT. Amino acids: CASSPEGKGEKLFF.

The count of this clone is one. The gene calls are TRBV6-5 and TRBJ1-1; possibly TRBD1 for D (6 bases). The CDR3 contains 13 residues. Trimming took 8 bases from V and 2 from J, leaving 12 bases between them. The V gene's germline CDR1 is MNHEY and CDR2 SVGAGI. The CDR3 DNA follows: TGTGCCAGCCTACCAGGGGTAAACACTGAAGCTTTCTTT. Translation gives CASLPGVNTEAFF.

The gene calls are TRBV6-5 and TRBJ1-1; D not resolved. The germline V gene encodes CDR1 MNHEY and CDR2 SVGAGI. V lost 7 bases, J lost 0 bases, and 6 bases lay in between. This CDR3 contains 12 residues. The CDR3 DNA follows: TGTGCCAGCAAGCCCATGAACACTGAAGCTTTCTTT. It encodes CASKPMNTEAFF.

This chain links TRBV18 with TRBJ2-1, with a tentative D call TRBD1 (5 bases). Trimming pared 3 bases from V and 2 bases from J, leaving 14 bases between. The CDR3 extends over 16 amino acids. CDR1 is KGHSH, CDR2 LQKENI, per germline. The CDR3 nucleotides are TGTGCCAGCTCACCTGCCTCGGCAGGGACCTACAATGAGCAGTTCTTC. The encoded protein is CASSPASAGTYNEQFF.

This clone was counted only a few times. The V call is TRBV19, the J call TRBJ2-7; 7 nucleotides line up with TRBD1. Looked up from germline, CDR1 is LNHDA and CDR2 is SQIVND (reference sequence). The trim removed 3 bases at V and 3 bases at J, leaving 8 bases unmatched. The CDR3 has 15 residues. CDR3 region: CASSIADRIHYEQYF. For the CDR3, the DNA is TGTGCCAGTAGTATTGCGGACAGGATTCACTACGAGCAGTACTTC.

The chain is built from TRBV6-1 and TRBJ2-7; no clear D gene. The CDR3 totals 12 residues. V lost 6 bases to trimming and J lost 0 bases, with 6 bases between them. Looked up from germline, CDR1 is MNHNS and CDR2 is SASEGT. Here the CDR3 reads CASSLDSYEQYF. In nucleotides, the CDR3 is TGTGCCAGCAGCCTGGACTCCTACGAGCAGTACTTC.

The chain recombines TRBV6-1 with TRBJ2-1; tentative D call: TRBD2 (6 bases). V shed 6 bases and J shed 6 bases, with 12 bases lying between them. The CDR3 covers 13 residues. From germline, CDR1 is MNHNS and CDR2 SASEGT. As DNA, the CDR3 is TGTGCCAGCAGGGATGCGGGAAGCAATGAGCAGTTCTTC. Translating gives CASRDAGSNEQFF.